The sequence of this T cell receptor beta chain was determined in a study of T-cell reconstitution after alpha-beta-depleted transplantation in children. Findings and caveats of the study: Roughly two months post-transplant, alpha-beta T cells reportedly originated from several hundred graft clones that had expanded. Newly made T cells mostly supplied T-cell counts and diversity one year after transplant.

Preparation of the TCRbeta library used unique molecular identifiers. TCRdb passed the PCR reads through MiXCR, listing each CDR3 protein once. The table has approximately 110,000 distinct CDR3 sequences, 10% seen once. This clonotype is medium-sized in the sample. The antigen is undetermined. Specimen: PBMCs, collected before TCRalphabeta/CD19-depleted stem cell transplant. The sequence was collected from a boy aged 2 to 10 with acute lymphoblastic leukemia, due to receive a stem cell transplant.

For the CDR3, the DNA is TGTGCCAGCAGCCCTCGCGGGGCTGGGAGCAATGAGCAGTTCTTC. Amino acids: CASSPRGAGSNEQFF. The chain links TRBV7-9 to TRBJ2-1; D might be TRBD2 (6 bases). V was shortened by 5 bases and J by 6 bases, with 17 bases between the two germline ends. The germline V gene encodes CDR1 SEHNR and CDR2 FQNEAQ (reference sequence). CDR3 length equals 15 residues.